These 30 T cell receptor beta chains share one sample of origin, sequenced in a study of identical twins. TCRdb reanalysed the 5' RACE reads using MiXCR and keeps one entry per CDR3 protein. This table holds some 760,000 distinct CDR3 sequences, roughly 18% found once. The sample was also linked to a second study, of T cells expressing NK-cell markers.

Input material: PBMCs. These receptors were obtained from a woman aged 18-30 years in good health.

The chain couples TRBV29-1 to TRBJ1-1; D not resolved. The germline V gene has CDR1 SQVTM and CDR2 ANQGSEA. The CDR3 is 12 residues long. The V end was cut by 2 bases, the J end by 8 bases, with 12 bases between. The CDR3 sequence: CSVEYPYFEAFF. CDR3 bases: TGCAGCGTTGAATACCCGTACTTCGAAGCTTTCTTT.

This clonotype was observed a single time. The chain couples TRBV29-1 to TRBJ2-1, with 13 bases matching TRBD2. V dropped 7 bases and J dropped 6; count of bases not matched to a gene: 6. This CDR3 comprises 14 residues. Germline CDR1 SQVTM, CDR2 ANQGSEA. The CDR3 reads CSGRTSGSFNEQFF. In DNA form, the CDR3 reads TGCAGCGGGAGGACTAGCGGGAGTTTCAATGAGCAGTTCTTC.

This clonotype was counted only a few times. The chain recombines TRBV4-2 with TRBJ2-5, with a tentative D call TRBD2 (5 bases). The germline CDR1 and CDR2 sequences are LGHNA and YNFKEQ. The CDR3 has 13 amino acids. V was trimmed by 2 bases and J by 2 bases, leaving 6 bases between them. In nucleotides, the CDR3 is TGTGCCAGCAGCCAATGGGAGCAAGAGACCCAGTACTTC. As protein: CASSQWEQETQYF.

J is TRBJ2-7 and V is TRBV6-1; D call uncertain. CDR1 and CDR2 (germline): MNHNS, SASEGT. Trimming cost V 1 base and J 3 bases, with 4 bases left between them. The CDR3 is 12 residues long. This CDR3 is CASSEVYYEQYF. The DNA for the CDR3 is TGTGCCAGCAGTGAAGTGTACTACGAGCAGTACTTC.

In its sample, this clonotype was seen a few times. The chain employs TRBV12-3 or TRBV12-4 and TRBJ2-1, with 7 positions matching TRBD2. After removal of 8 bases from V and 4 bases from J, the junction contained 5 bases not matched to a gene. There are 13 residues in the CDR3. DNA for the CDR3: TGTGCCAGCCGGGGGGATACATACAATGAGCAGTTCTTC. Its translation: CASRGDTYNEQFF.

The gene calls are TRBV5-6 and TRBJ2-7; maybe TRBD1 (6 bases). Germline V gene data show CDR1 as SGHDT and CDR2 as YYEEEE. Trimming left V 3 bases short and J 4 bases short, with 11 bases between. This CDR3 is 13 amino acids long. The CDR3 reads CASSSAGEYEQYF. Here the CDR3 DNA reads TGTGCCAGCAGCTCTGCAGGGGAGTACGAGCAGTACTTC.

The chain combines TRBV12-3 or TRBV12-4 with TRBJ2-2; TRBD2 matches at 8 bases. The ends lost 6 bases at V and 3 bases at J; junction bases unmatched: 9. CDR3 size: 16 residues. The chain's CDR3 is CASSSPSGRYTGELFF. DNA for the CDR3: TGTGCCAGCAGCTCCCCTAGCGGGCGATACACCGGGGAGCTGTTTTTT.

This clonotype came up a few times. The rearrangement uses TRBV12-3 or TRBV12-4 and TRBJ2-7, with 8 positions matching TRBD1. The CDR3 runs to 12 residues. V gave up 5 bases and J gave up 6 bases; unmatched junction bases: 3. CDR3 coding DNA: TGTGCCAGCAGTATACAGGGGGTCGAGCAGTACTTC. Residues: CASSIQGVEQYF.

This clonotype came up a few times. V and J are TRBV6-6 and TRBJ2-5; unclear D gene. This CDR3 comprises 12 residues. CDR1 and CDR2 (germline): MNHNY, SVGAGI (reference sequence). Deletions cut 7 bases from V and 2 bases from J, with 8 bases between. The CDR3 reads CASTRLQETQYF. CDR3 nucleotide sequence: TGTGCCAGCACCCGTTTACAAGAGACCCAGTACTTC.

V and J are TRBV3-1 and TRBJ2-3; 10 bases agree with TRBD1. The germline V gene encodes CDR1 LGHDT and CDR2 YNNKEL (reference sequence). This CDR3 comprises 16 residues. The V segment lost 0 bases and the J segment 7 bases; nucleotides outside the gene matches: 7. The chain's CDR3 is CASSQDDRGRPHTQYF. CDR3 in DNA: TGTGCCAGCAGCCAAGATGACAGGGGGCGTCCACATACGCAGTATTTT.

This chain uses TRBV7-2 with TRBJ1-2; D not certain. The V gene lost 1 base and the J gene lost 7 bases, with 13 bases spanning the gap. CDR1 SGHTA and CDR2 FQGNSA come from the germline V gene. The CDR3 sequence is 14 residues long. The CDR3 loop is CASSLGPSSLGYTF. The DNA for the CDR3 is TGTGCCAGCAGCTTAGGTCCCAGCAGTCTTGGCTACACCTTC.

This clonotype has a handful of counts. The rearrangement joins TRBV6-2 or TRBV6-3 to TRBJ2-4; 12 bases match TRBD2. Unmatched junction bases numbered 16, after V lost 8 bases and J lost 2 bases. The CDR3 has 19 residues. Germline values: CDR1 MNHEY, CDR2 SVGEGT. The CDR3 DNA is TGTGCCAGCCGCCAATCGGGACTAGCGGGTGGCGGTACCAAAAACATTCAGTACTTC. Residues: CASRQSGLAGGGTKNIQYF.

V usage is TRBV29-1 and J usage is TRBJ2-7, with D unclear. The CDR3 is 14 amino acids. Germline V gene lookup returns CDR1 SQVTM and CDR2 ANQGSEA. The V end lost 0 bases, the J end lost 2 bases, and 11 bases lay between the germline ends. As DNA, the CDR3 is TGCAGCGTTGAAGACGAAGGAAAGCCCTACGAGCAGTACTTC. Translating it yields CSVEDEGKPYEQYF.

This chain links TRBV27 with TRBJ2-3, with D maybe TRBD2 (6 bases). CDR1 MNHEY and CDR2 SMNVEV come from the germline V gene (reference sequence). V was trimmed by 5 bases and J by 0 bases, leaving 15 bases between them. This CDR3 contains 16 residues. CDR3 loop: CASSPSGSGSTDTQYF. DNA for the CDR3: TGTGCCAGCAGTCCCTCGGGTAGCGGAAGCACAGATACGCAGTATTTT.

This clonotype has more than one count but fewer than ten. The CDR3 DNA follows: TGTGCCAGCAGTAGATGGGGGGCGGGCGAGCAGTACTTC. Its translation is CASSRWGAGEQYF. The chain joins TRBV6-1 to TRBJ2-7; the D gene could be TRBD1 or TRBD2 (6 bases each). There are 13 residues in the CDR3. Germline values: CDR1 MNHNS, CDR2 SASEGT. Trimming cost V 5 bases and J 6 bases, with 14 bases left between them.

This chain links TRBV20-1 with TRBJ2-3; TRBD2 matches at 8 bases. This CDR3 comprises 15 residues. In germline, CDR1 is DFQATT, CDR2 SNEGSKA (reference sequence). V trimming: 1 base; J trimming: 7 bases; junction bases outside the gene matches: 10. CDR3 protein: CSARVLPGGGNTQYF. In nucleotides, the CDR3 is TGCAGTGCTAGAGTCCTCCCGGGAGGGGGGAATACGCAGTATTTT.

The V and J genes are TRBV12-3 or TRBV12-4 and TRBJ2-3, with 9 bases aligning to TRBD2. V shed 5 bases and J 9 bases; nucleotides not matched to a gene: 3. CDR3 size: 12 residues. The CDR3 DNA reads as TGTGCCAGCAGTGAAACTAGCGGGACGCAGTATTTT. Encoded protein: CASSETSGTQYF.

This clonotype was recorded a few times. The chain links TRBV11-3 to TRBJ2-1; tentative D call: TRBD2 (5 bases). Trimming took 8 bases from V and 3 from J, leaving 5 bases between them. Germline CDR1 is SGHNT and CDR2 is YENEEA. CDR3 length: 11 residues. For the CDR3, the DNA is TGTGCCAGCGGACTCTACAATGAGCAGTTCTTC. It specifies CASGLYNEQFF. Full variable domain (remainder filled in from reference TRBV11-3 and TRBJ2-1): EAGVVQSPRYKIIEKKQPVAFWCNPISGHNTLYWYLQNLGQGPELLIRYENEEAVDDSQLPKDRFSAERLKGVDSTLKIQPAELGDSAVYLCASGLYNEQFFGPGTRLTVL.

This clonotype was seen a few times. The chain's CDR3 is CASSLGSGGPTEAFF. The CDR3 DNA reads TGTGCCAGCAGCTTAGGGTCAGGGGGGCCCACTGAAGCTTTCTTT. The chain has TRBV7-9 and TRBJ1-1; 7 positions match TRBD1. This CDR3 region has 15 residues. The V gene end was trimmed by 1 base and the J gene end by 4 bases; junction bases not matched to a gene: 6. Germline V gives CDR1 SEHNR, CDR2 FQNEAQ (reference sequence).

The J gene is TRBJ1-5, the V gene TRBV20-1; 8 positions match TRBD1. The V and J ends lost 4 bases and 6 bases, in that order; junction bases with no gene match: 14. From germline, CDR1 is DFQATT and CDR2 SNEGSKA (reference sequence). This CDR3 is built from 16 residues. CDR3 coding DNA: TGCAGTGCTACCTCAACCGGACAGGGCGGACGTCAGCCCCAGCATTTT. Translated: CSATSTGQGGRQPQHF.

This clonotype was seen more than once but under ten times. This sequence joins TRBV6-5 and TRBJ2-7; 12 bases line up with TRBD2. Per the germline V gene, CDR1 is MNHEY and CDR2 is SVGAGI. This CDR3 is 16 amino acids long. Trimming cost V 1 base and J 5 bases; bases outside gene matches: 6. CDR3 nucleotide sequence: TGTGCCAGCAGTTACTTGACTAGCGGGAGTTACCACGAGCAGTACTTC. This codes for CASSYLTSGSYHEQYF.

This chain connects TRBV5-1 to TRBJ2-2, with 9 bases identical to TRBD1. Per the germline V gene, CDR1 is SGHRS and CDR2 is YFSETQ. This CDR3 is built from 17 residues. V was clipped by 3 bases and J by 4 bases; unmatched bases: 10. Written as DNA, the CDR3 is TGCGCCAGCAGCTGGAGAACAGGGGGCCCGATCACCGGGGAGCTGTTTTTT. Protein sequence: CASSWRTGGPITGELFF.

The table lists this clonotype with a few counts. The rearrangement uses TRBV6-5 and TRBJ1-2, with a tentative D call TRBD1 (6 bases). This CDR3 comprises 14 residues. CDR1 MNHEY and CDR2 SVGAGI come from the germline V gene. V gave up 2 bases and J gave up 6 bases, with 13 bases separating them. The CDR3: CASSYQGRKDGYTF. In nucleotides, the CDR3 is TGTGCCAGCAGTTACCAGGGGAGGAAAGATGGCTACACCTTC.

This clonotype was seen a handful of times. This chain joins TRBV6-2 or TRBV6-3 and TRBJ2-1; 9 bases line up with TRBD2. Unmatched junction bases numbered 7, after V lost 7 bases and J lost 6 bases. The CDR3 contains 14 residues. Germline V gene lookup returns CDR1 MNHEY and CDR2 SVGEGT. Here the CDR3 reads CASISRGRANEQFF. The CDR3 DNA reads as TGTGCCAGCATTTCTCGCGGGAGGGCCAATGAGCAGTTCTTC.

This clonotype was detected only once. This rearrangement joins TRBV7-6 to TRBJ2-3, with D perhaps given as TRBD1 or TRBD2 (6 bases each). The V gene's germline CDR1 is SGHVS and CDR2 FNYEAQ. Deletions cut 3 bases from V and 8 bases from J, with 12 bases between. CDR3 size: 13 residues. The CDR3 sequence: CASSFHRGATQYF. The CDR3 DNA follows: TGTGCCAGCAGCTTCCATAGGGGGGCTACGCAGTATTTT.

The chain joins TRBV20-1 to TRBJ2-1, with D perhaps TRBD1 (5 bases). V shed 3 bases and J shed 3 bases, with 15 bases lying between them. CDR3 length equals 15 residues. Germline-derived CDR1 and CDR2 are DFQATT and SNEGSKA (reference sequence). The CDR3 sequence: CSASEVGRIYNEQFF. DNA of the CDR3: TGCAGTGCTAGTGAAGTGGGGCGCATCTACAATGAGCAGTTCTTC.

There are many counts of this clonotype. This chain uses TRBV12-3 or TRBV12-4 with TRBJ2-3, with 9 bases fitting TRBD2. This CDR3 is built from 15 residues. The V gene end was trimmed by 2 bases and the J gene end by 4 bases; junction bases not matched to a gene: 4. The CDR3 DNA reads TGTGCCAGCAGTTTATGGCTAGCGGGACCAGATACGCAGTATTTT. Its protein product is CASSLWLAGPDTQYF.

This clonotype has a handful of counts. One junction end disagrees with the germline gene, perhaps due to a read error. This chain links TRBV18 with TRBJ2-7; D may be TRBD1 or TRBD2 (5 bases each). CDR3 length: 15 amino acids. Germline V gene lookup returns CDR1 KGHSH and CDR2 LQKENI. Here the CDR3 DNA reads TGTGCCAGCTCCCCACACCCTGGGGGCTCCTACGAGCAGTACTTC. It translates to CASSPHPGGSYEQYF.

This chain's CDR3 is CSAPTGSGTEAFF. The CDR3 nucleotides read TGCAGTGCTCCGACAGGGTCGGGGACTGAAGCTTTCTTT. The V and J genes are TRBV20-1 and TRBJ1-1; 7 positions agree with TRBD1. V lost 5 bases to trimming and J lost 5 bases; unmatched junction nucleotides: 8. The germline gives CDR1 DFQATT, CDR2 SNEGSKA (reference sequence). The CDR3 is 13 amino acids.

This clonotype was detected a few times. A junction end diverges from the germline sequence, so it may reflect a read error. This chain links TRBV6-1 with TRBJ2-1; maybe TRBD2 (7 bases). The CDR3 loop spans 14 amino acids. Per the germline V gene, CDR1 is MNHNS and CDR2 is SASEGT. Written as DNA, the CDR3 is TGTGCCAGCAGTCGAGCCCTTATGGGGGGGCATACCCTCTTC. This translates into CASSRALMGGHTLF.